This T cell receptor beta chain was sequenced in a study of OX40 agonist ivuxolimab in advanced cancers. Background on the study: In this cohort, patients received ivuxolimab, an agonistic anti-OX40 (CD134) antibody.

Generated by immunoSEQ multiplex PCR, the TCRdb table keeps only in-frame clones and is missing some. The sample carries tens of thousands of clones, roughly 85% recorded once. The V end lost 8 bases, the J end lost 6 bases, and 16 bases lay between the germline ends. There are 13 residues in the CDR3. Per the germline V gene, CDR1 is MDHEN and CDR2 is SYDVKM. The receptor was derived from an adult with an advanced solid tumor such as melanoma, head and neck, liver or kidney cancer. The chain carries TRBV28 and TRBJ1-1; maybe TRBD1 (5 bases). Material: CD4+ or CD8+ T cells sorted from blood, obtained in a trial of the OX40 agonist ivuxolimab. CDR3 region: CASGTAIPPEAFF. CDR3 nucleotide sequence: TGTGCCAGCGGGACGGCTATCCCGCCTGAAGCTTTCTTT. The full variable domain, in which reference TRBV28 and TRBJ1-1 provide the parts outside the CDR3, is DVKVTQSSRYLVKRTGEKVFLECVQDMDHENMFWYRQDPGLGLRLIYFSYDVKMKEKGDIPEGYSVSREKKERFSLILESASTNQTSMYLCASGTAIPPEAFFGQGTRLTVV.